The rows below give T cell receptor beta chains drawn from one sample of a study of spatial heterogeneity in lung cancer. TCRdb passed the 5' RACE reads through MiXCR, listing each CDR3 protein once. This sample has approximately 66,000 distinct CDR3 sequences, with roughly 5.9% found just once. The sample consisted of PBMCs, taken at surgery. The receptors were gathered from a female donor with early-stage non-small cell lung cancer. Both conserved end residues are part of each CDR3. The D gene is left open where the match is weak. Size is omitted from some rows. Given values are once, few, many or a class for expanded clones.

abundance	v_gene	j_gene	d_gene	CDR3aa	CDR3nt
many	TRBV3-1	TRBJ2-3	-	CASSSVGTADTQYF	TGTGCCAGCAGCTCAGTTGGGACGGCAGATACGCAGTATTTT
few	TRBV6-1	TRBJ1-1	TRBD1	CASSRGTTGAMNTEAFF	TGTGCCAGCAGTCGGGGTACGACAGGGGCCATGAACACTGAAGCTTTCTTT
-	TRBV20-1	TRBJ2-1	-	CSALRDGPFNEQFF	TGCAGTGCTCTCCGGGACGGACCTTTCAATGAGCAGTTCTTC
many	TRBV29-1	TRBJ2-1	TRBD2	CSVENWDGGSSYNEQFF	TGCAGCGTTGAAAACTGGGATGGCGGGAGCTCCTACAATGAGCAGTTCTTC
few	TRBV12-3/TRBV12-4	TRBJ1-1	TRBD1	CASSLRGQVTEAFF	TGTGCCAGCAGTTTAAGGGGGCAGGTCACTGAAGCTTTCTTT
-	TRBV5-1	TRBJ2-1	-	CASSLDGRAYNEQFF	TGCGCCAGCAGCTTGGACGGGAGAGCCTACAATGAGCAGTTCTTC
many	TRBV9	TRBJ2-2	-	CASSVDSHTGELFF	TGTGCCAGCAGCGTTGACAGTCACACCGGGGAGCTGTTTTTT
-	TRBV3-1	TRBJ2-7	-	CASSQDRYSYEQYF	TGTGCCAGCAGCCAAGACAGATACTCCTACGAGCAGTACTTC
-	TRBV6-1	TRBJ2-7	-	CASRLTRAARVREQYF	TGTGCCAGCAGACTAACGCGGGCAGCCCGGGTGAGGGAGCAGTACTTC
-	TRBV14	TRBJ1-2	TRBD1	CASSRGTVRIYGYTF	TGTGCCAGCAGCCGAGGGACAGTAAGGATCTATGGCTACACCTTC
many	TRBV20-1	TRBJ2-3	-	CSGDGGSTDTQYF	TGCAGTGGCGATGGGGGCAGCACAGATACGCAGTATTTT
few	TRBV7-9	TRBJ1-3	-	CASTYAGASSGNTIYF	TGTGCCAGCACCTACGCAGGGGCTTCCTCTGGAAACACCATATATTTT
-	TRBV6-5	TRBJ2-1	-	CASSYPLTVNEQFF	TGTGCCAGCAGTTACCCCCTGACCGTGAATGAGCAGTTCTTC
many	TRBV6-5	TRBJ1-1	-	CASSYDGGNTEAFF	TGTGCCAGCAGTTACGACGGAGGGAACACTGAAGCTTTCTTT
many	TRBV29-1	TRBJ2-5	TRBD2	CSVGASGGQETQYF	TGCAGCGTTGGGGCTAGCGGGGGCCAAGAGACCCAGTACTTC
few	TRBV7-9	TRBJ1-4	-	CASSLDRLNEKLFF	TGTGCCAGCAGCTTAGACAGACTTAATGAAAAACTGTTTTTT
many	TRBV7-2	TRBJ2-3	-	CASSLGQHTDTQYF	TGTGCCAGCAGCTTAGGGCAGCACACAGATACGCAGTATTTT
few	TRBV9	TRBJ2-7	-	CASSVADRETVLSEQYF	TGTGCCAGCAGCGTAGCTGATAGGGAAACGGTCCTAAGCGAGCAGTACTTC
many	TRBV12-3/TRBV12-4	TRBJ2-3	TRBD1	CASSLGDRDSDTQYF	TGTGCCAGCAGTTTAGGGGACAGGGATTCAGATACGCAGTATTTT
many	TRBV29-1	TRBJ1-5	-	CSVGYGASGSNQPQHF	TGCAGCGTTGGGTATGGGGCAAGCGGAAGCAATCAGCCCCAGCATTTT
-	TRBV12-3/TRBV12-4	TRBJ1-1	-	CASSYARDTEAFF	TGTGCCAGCAGTTACGCGAGGGACACTGAAGCTTTCTTT
many	TRBV20-1	TRBJ2-1	-	CSAREGAFLDSGNVGSYNEQFF	TGCAGTGCTAGAGAGGGGGCGTTTTTGGACAGCGGAAACGTCGGTTCCTACAATGAGCAGTTCTTC
many	TRBV5-1	TRBJ1-1	-	CASSLSGETEAFF	TGCGCCAGCAGCTTGTCAGGGGAGACTGAAGCTTTCTTT
many	TRBV10-1	TRBJ2-5	-	CASSEGGENQETQYF	TGCGCCAGCAGTGAAGGCGGGGAGAACCAAGAGACCCAGTACTTC
many	TRBV27	TRBJ1-5	-	CASGWGLRDQPQHF	TGTGCCAGCGGTTGGGGGTTGAGGGATCAGCCCCAGCATTTT
many	TRBV7-9	TRBJ1-1	-	CASRLNKPLRARGTEAFF	TGTGCCAGCAGATTGAACAAGCCTCTCCGGGCCCGGGGCACTGAAGCTTTCTTT
few	TRBV3-1	TRBJ2-3	TRBD2	CASSPGGLAGAGSTDTQYF	TGTGCCAGCAGCCCGGGGGGGCTAGCGGGGGCAGGAAGCACAGATACGCAGTATTTT
few	TRBV4-1	TRBJ1-4	-	CASSRALNEKLFF	TGCGCCAGCAGCCGCGCCCTGAATGAAAAACTGTTTTTT
-	TRBV7-3	TRBJ2-1	-	CASSLQSGSYNEQFF	TGTGCCAGCAGCTTACAGAGCGGCTCCTACAATGAGCAGTTCTTC